The source of this T cell receptor (beta chain) is a study of blood T cells in healthy people across ages. Sample-barcoded 5' priming and a J-beta primer mix drove a second PCR of roughly 6 to 12 cycles. TCRdb independently ran MiXCR on the 5' RACE reads; one entry per CDR3 protein. Altogether 450,000 to 700,000 distinct CDR3 sequences are present, approximately 25% being singletons, with the ten largest covering about 18%. This clonotype appeared a few times. The CDR3 runs 13 residues. Germline V gives CDR1 MNHEY, CDR2 SMNVEV (reference sequence). V dropped 10 bases and J dropped 4; count of bases not matched to a gene: 9.

The sample taken for sequencing was blood. This sequence originates from a woman aged 70 to 79 in good health. The rearrangement uses TRBV27 and TRBJ1-1; TRBD1 matches 7 bases. CDR3 in DNA: TGTGCCATTCGGCAGGGGGTTGGCACTGAAGCTTTCTTT. Translating gives CAIRQGVGTEAFF.